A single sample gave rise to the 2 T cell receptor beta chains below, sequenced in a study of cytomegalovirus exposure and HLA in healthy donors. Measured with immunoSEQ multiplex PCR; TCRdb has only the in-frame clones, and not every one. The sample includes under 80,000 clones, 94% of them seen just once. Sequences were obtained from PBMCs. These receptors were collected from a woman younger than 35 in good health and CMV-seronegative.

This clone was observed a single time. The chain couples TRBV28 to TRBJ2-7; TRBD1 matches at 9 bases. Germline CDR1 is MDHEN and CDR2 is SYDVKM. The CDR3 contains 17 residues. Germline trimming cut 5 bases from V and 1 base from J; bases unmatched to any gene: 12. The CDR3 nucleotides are TGTGCCAGCAGTCCACGGGGACAGGGATTTCGTTCCTACGAGCAGTACTTC. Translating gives CASSPRGQGFRSYEQYF.

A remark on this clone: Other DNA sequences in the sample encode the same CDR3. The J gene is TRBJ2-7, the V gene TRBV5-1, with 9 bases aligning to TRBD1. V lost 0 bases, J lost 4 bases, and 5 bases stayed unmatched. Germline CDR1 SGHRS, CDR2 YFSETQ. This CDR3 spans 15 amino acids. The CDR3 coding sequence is TGCGCCAGCAGCTTGGTGACAGGGGGGATTTACGAGCAGTACTTC. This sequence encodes CASSLVTGGIYEQYF.